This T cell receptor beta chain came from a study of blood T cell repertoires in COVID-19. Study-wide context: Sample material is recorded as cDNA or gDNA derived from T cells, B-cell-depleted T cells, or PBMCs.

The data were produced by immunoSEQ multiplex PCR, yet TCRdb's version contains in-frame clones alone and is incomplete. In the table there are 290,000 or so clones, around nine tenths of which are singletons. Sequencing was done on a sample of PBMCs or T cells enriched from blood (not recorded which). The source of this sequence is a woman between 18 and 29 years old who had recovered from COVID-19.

The CDR3 DNA follows: TGTGCCAGCAGCTTAGGGGGACGCACTGAAGCTTTCTTT. It codes for CASSLGGRTEAFF. V usage is TRBV5-4 and J usage is TRBJ1-1, with a weak D call TRBD1 (6 bases). Per germline, CDR1 SGHNT and CDR2 YYREEE (reference sequence). V was clipped by 2 bases and J by 4 bases, with 9 bases between them. There are 13 residues in the CDR3.